This is a list of T cell receptor beta chains from one sample in a study of T cells in Graves' hyperthyroidism and ophthalmopathy. TCRdb recomputed calls from the multiplex PCR reads with MiXCR, one row per CDR3 protein. Found here are around 290,000 distinct CDR3 sequences, approximately 13% of them singletons; the top ten hold under 8%. Sequenced sample: blood. The receptors were sampled from a woman aged 40 to 49 with Graves' hyperthyroidism. CDR3s include the opening cysteine and the closing phenylalanine or tryptophan. Each record gives: V gene, D gene, clone size, J gene, CDR3 protein, CDR3 DNA. A D gene is named only where the DNA matches it firmly. Not every row has a clone size; where given, it reads once, few, many or a size class.

V: TRBV7-6
D: .
size: many
J: TRBJ2-7
CDR3: CASSSSVTYEQYF
DNA: TGTGCCAGCAGTTCTAGCGTCACCTACGAGCAGTACTTC

V: TRBV5-8
D: TRBD2
size: .
J: TRBJ2-3
CDR3: CASRPAGVSPDTQYF
DNA: TGTGCCAGCAGGCCAGCGGGAGTATCACCAGATACGCAGTATTTT

V: TRBV11-2
D: TRBD1
size: many
J: TRBJ1-2
CDR3: CASSLAGTGGANYGYTF
DNA: TGTGCCAGCAGCTTAGCTGGGACAGGGGGTGCTAACTATGGCTACACCTTC

V: TRBV6-1
D: .
size: many
J: TRBJ2-3
CDR3: CASSPPRESDTQYF
DNA: TGTGCCAGCAGCCCCCCACGGGAGTCGGATACGCAGTATTTT

V: TRBV30
D: TRBD2
size: many
J: TRBJ2-1
CDR3: CAWSLADYNEQFF
DNA: TGTGCCTGGAGTCTAGCGGACTACAATGAGCAGTTCTTC

V: TRBV6-1
D: TRBD1
size: few
J: TRBJ2-3
CDR3: CASSENGQGTDTQYF
DNA: TGTGCCAGCAGTGAAAACGGACAGGGCACAGATACGCAGTATTTT

V: TRBV9
D: TRBD2
size: many
J: TRBJ2-7
CDR3: CASSVGLAGVEQYF
DNA: TGTGCCAGCAGCGTAGGACTAGCGGGAGTTGAGCAGTACTTC

V: TRBV6-1
D: .
size: many
J: TRBJ2-1
CDR3: CASSAAQGLPYNEQFF
DNA: TGTGCCAGCAGTGCGGCACAGGGATTACCCTACAATGAGCAGTTCTTC

V: TRBV3-1
D: .
size: many
J: TRBJ1-1
CDR3: CASSQDSAGISAEAFF
DNA: TGTGCCAGCAGCCAAGATTCGGCAGGGATCTCGGCTGAAGCTTTCTTT

V: TRBV7-9
D: .
size: many
J: TRBJ1-2
CDR3: CASSPGERYGYTF
DNA: TGTGCCAGCAGCCCCGGTGAGCGGTATGGCTACACCTTC

V: TRBV9
D: TRBD2
size: few
J: TRBJ2-1
CDR3: CASSLRLAGTDTSYNEQFF
DNA: TGTGCCAGCAGCTTAAGACTAGCGGGTACAGATACCTCCTACAATGAGCAGTTCTTC

V: TRBV28
D: .
size: many
J: TRBJ2-7
CDR3: CASRGGIYEQYF
DNA: TGTGCCAGCAGGGGGGGAATCTACGAGCAGTACTTC

V: TRBV10-3
D: .
size: many
J: TRBJ1-5
CDR3: CAISEPDLAQHF
DNA: TGTGCCATCAGTGAGCCCGATTTAGCCCAGCATTTT

V: TRBV3-1
D: .
size: many
J: TRBJ1-1
CDR3: CASSPDLMNTEAFF
DNA: TGTGCCAGCAGCCCGGATCTCATGAACACTGAAGCTTTCTTT

V: TRBV7-8
D: TRBD1
size: many
J: TRBJ1-1
CDR3: CASSPRDRATTEAFF
DNA: TGTGCCAGCAGCCCCAGGGACAGGGCAACCACTGAAGCTTTCTTT

V: TRBV25-1
D: .
size: .
J: TRBJ1-2
CDR3: CASSPRAGDRGYTF
DNA: TGTGCCAGCAGTCCCCGGGCAGGGGATCGCGGCTACACCTTC

V: TRBV3-1
D: TRBD1
size: many
J: TRBJ2-5
CDR3: CASSRYGTGVAETQYF
DNA: TGTGCCAGCAGCCGATACGGGACAGGAGTCGCAGAGACCCAGTACTTC

V: TRBV12-3/TRBV12-4
D: TRBD1
size: many
J: TRBJ1-5
CDR3: CASSLGDRGSNQPQHF
DNA: TGTGCCAGCAGTTTGGGTGACAGGGGTAGCAATCAGCCCCAGCATTTT

V: TRBV28
D: .
size: .
J: TRBJ1-5
CDR3: CASSLLALNQPQHF
DNA: TGTGCCAGCAGTTTACTGGCCCTGAATCAGCCCCAGCATTTT

V: TRBV5-1
D: .
size: .
J: TRBJ1-4
CDR3: CASSFVSATNEKLFF
DNA: TGCGCCAGCAGCTTCGTTTCCGCAACTAATGAAAAACTGTTTTTT

V: TRBV12-3/TRBV12-4
D: TRBD1
size: .
J: TRBJ1-2
CDR3: CASSYSDRAGGGYTF
DNA: TGTGCCAGCAGTTACTCCGACCGGGCAGGGGGCGGCTACACCTTC

V: TRBV6-1
D: .
size: few
J: TRBJ1-2
CDR3: CACSELTPNYGYTF
DNA: TGTGCCTGCAGTGAACTGACACCGAACTATGGCTACACCTTC

V: TRBV3-1
D: .
size: many
J: TRBJ1-5
CDR3: CASSWSPNQPQHF
DNA: TGTGCCAGCAGCTGGTCCCCCAATCAGCCCCAGCATTTT

V: TRBV3-1
D: .
size: many
J: TRBJ2-5
CDR3: CASEGQLETQYF
DNA: TGTGCCAGCGAAGGACAGCTAGAGACCCAGTACTTC

V: TRBV6-1
D: .
size: few
J: TRBJ1-5
CDR3: CASSQGGTNQPQHF
DNA: TGTGCCAGCAGCCAAGGGGGGACCAATCAGCCCCAGCATTTT

V: TRBV4-1
D: TRBD2
size: .
J: TRBJ2-7
CDR3: CASSQEFNSGYEQYF
DNA: TGCGCCAGCAGCCAAGAATTCAATAGCGGGTACGAGCAGTACTTC

V: TRBV2
D: TRBD1
size: many
J: TRBJ1-2
CDR3: CASSDDRGLGGYTF
DNA: TGTGCCAGCAGTGATGACAGGGGGCTTGGTGGCTACACCTTC

V: TRBV20-1
D: .
size: .
J: TRBJ1-3
CDR3: CSASKVSGNTIYF
DNA: TGCAGTGCTAGTAAGGTCTCTGGAAACACCATATATTTT

V: TRBV7-9
D: .
size: many
J: TRBJ1-1
CDR3: CASATQDILNTEAFF
DNA: TGTGCCAGCGCGACCCAGGACATCTTGAACACTGAAGCTTTCTTT

V: TRBV20-1
D: .
size: many
J: TRBJ2-1
CDR3: CSARDLASYNEQFF
DNA: TGCAGTGCTAGAGATCTAGCGTCCTACAATGAGCAGTTCTTC

V: TRBV10-3
D: .
size: many
J: TRBJ1-1
CDR3: CAISGVLGYTEAFF
DNA: TGTGCCATCAGTGGGGTCCTGGGGTACACTGAAGCTTTCTTT

V: TRBV3-1
D: .
size: many
J: TRBJ1-1
CDR3: CASSQARGNYGNTEAFF
DNA: TGTGCCAGCAGCCAAGCTCGGGGGAATTACGGGAACACTGAAGCTTTCTTT

V: TRBV20-1
D: .
size: many
J: TRBJ1-2
CDR3: CSAEPRDTFNYGYTF
DNA: TGCAGTGCTGAACCTCGGGACACCTTTAACTATGGCTACACCTTC

V: TRBV28
D: .
size: .
J: TRBJ1-1
CDR3: CASRKPGGGFEAFF
DNA: TGTGCCAGCAGAAAACCGGGGGGCGGTTTTGAAGCTTTCTTT

V: TRBV5-1
D: .
size: few
J: TRBJ2-7
CDR3: CASSLAVTRSYEQYF
DNA: TGCGCCAGCAGCTTGGCCGTAACGCGTTCCTACGAGCAGTACTTC

V: TRBV19
D: TRBD2
size: many
J: TRBJ2-1
CDR3: CASSKGLTYNEQFF
DNA: TGTGCCAGTAGTAAGGGACTAACGTACAATGAGCAGTTCTTC

V: TRBV5-1
D: TRBD2
size: many
J: TRBJ2-1
CDR3: CASTGAGERYNEQFF
DNA: TGCGCCAGCACCGGAGCGGGAGAAAGGTACAATGAGCAGTTCTTC

V: TRBV7-2
D: .
size: many
J: TRBJ2-1
CDR3: CASSVWDGTYNEQFF
DNA: TGTGCCAGCAGCGTTTGGGACGGCACCTACAATGAGCAGTTCTTC

V: TRBV6-2/TRBV6-3
D: TRBD2
size: .
J: TRBJ2-1
CDR3: CASSDPGLAFYNEQFF
DNA: TGTGCCAGCAGTGATCCGGGACTAGCGTTTTACAATGAGCAGTTCTTC

V: TRBV10-3
D: .
size: many
J: TRBJ1-2
CDR3: CAIRAEDYGYTF
DNA: TGTGCCATCAGAGCAGAAGACTATGGCTACACCTTC

V: TRBV28
D: .
size: many
J: TRBJ2-7
CDR3: CASSLRVVSHEQYF
DNA: TGTGCCAGCAGTTTGAGAGTCGTGTCCCACGAGCAGTACTTC

V: TRBV5-1
D: TRBD2
size: few
J: TRBJ2-2
CDR3: CASGPGGTGELFF
DNA: TGCGCCAGCGGCCCGGGAGGGACCGGGGAGCTGTTTTTT

V: TRBV7-2
D: TRBD1
size: .
J: TRBJ1-2
CDR3: CASSFPGQGEPYTF
DNA: TGTGCCAGCAGCTTCCCGGGACAGGGGGAACCCTACACCTTC

V: TRBV28
D: .
size: few
J: TRBJ1-4
CDR3: CASSSTRDRRKLFF
DNA: TGTGCCAGCAGTTCGACCCGGGACCGAAGAAAACTGTTTTTT

V: TRBV20-1
D: .
size: .
J: TRBJ2-3
CDR3: CSARWTDTQYF
DNA: TGCAGTGCTAGGTGGACAGATACGCAGTATTTT

V: TRBV7-2
D: .
size: many
J: TRBJ1-1
CDR3: CASSLGATEAFF
DNA: TGTGCCAGCAGCTTAGGGGCCACTGAAGCTTTCTTT

V: TRBV6-1
D: .
size: many
J: TRBJ1-3
CDR3: CASSEDRAGNTIYF
DNA: TGTGCCAGCAGTGAAGACAGGGCTGGAAACACCATATATTTT

V: TRBV7-9
D: TRBD1
size: once
J: TRBJ1-1
CDR3: CASSPPRGAGGMNTEAFF
DNA: TGTGCCAGCTCACCACCCCGGGGGGCAGGGGGAATGAACACTGAAGCTTTCTTT

V: TRBV10-3
D: TRBD1
size: few
J: TRBJ1-2
CDR3: CAIQTGINYGYTF
DNA: TGTGCCATCCAGACAGGGATTAACTATGGCTACACCTTC

V: TRBV11-1
D: TRBD2
size: few
J: TRBJ2-7
CDR3: CASRSLAGVSEQYF
DNA: TGTGCCAGCAGATCACTAGCGGGAGTTTCCGAGCAGTACTTC

V: TRBV7-6
D: TRBD2
size: many
J: TRBJ2-1
CDR3: CASSFRGRAMDEQFF
DNA: TGTGCCAGCAGCTTCCGCGGGAGGGCCATGGATGAGCAGTTCTTC

V: TRBV29-1
D: .
size: many
J: TRBJ2-5
CDR3: CSVILAQETQYF
DNA: TGCAGCGTGATATTGGCCCAAGAGACCCAGTACTTC

V: TRBV9
D: .
size: few
J: TRBJ2-1
CDR3: CASSEGELNEQFF
DNA: TGTGCCAGCAGCGAGGGGGAGTTGAATGAGCAGTTCTTC

V: TRBV27
D: .
size: .
J: TRBJ1-1
CDR3: CASSPRAFF
DNA: TGTGCCAGCAGCCCCCGAGCTTTCTTT

V: TRBV20-1
D: TRBD2
size: many
J: TRBJ2-1
CDR3: CSAPTRAGGRDNEQFF
DNA: TGCAGTGCTCCTACCCGAGCGGGCGGGAGGGATAATGAGCAGTTCTTC

V: TRBV28
D: TRBD2
size: many
J: TRBJ2-1
CDR3: CASGIIAGDFHNEQFF
DNA: TGTGCCAGCGGAATAATAGCGGGAGATTTCCACAATGAGCAGTTCTTC